The rows below give T cell receptor beta chains drawn from one sample of a study of T cells in Graves' hyperthyroidism and ophthalmopathy. TCRdb re-analysed the multiplex PCR reads in MiXCR, keeping a single row per CDR3 protein. Of a few hundred thousand distinct CDR3 sequences listed, roughly 15% are singletons. The sample comprised blood. These TCRs come from a woman between 25 and 40 years old with Graves' ophthalmopathy. CDR3s include the opening cysteine and the closing phenylalanine or tryptophan. Fields, in order: V gene, D gene, J gene, CDR3 protein. D genes are given only for firm matches.

v_call: TRBV20-1; d_call: .; j_call: TRBJ2-1; cdr3_aa: CSARDFSRGLSYNEQFF
v_call: TRBV7-7; d_call: TRBD2; j_call: TRBJ2-2; cdr3_aa: CASSLGGGARNTGELFF
v_call: TRBV27; d_call: TRBD1; j_call: TRBJ1-1; cdr3_aa: CASSLSGGWTEAFF
v_call: TRBV11-2; d_call: TRBD2; j_call: TRBJ2-2; cdr3_aa: CASSLVDVAGVLTGELFF
v_call: TRBV2; d_call: .; j_call: TRBJ1-3; cdr3_aa: CASSRSAGTGNTIYF
v_call: TRBV15; d_call: .; j_call: TRBJ1-2; cdr3_aa: CATSRDTSGYTF
v_call: TRBV30; d_call: .; j_call: TRBJ2-6; cdr3_aa: CAWISRRGANVLTF
v_call: TRBV15; d_call: .; j_call: TRBJ2-5; cdr3_aa: CATSTIRRETQYF
v_call: TRBV20-1; d_call: .; j_call: TRBJ1-5; cdr3_aa: CSAGRGNQPQHF
v_call: TRBV18; d_call: TRBD1; j_call: TRBJ1-5; cdr3_aa: CASSPLTGNQPQHF
v_call: TRBV29-1; d_call: .; j_call: TRBJ1-4; cdr3_aa: CSVVGQGGEKLFF
v_call: TRBV6-1; d_call: .; j_call: TRBJ2-3; cdr3_aa: CASSYRAYTDTQYF
v_call: TRBV24-1; d_call: .; j_call: TRBJ1-5; cdr3_aa: CATSDLGGNQPQHF
v_call: TRBV7-9; d_call: .; j_call: TRBJ2-3; cdr3_aa: CASRSGGAADTQYF
v_call: TRBV5-1; d_call: TRBD2; j_call: TRBJ2-2; cdr3_aa: CASSRTGTSGGLSNTGELFF
v_call: TRBV7-2; d_call: .; j_call: TRBJ1-3; cdr3_aa: CASSLDTAGNTIYF
v_call: TRBV6-1; d_call: TRBD2; j_call: TRBJ2-7; cdr3_aa: CASGLGTSGPYEQYF
v_call: TRBV19; d_call: .; j_call: TRBJ1-2; cdr3_aa: CASSKSSGVPEYGYIF
v_call: TRBV20-1; d_call: TRBD1; j_call: TRBJ1-5; cdr3_aa: CSARGGDRQGALIQDQPQHF
v_call: TRBV6-1; d_call: TRBD1; j_call: TRBJ1-5; cdr3_aa: CASIGRGTNQPQHF
v_call: TRBV6-1; d_call: .; j_call: TRBJ2-1; cdr3_aa: CASMKYNEQFF
v_call: TRBV18; d_call: .; j_call: TRBJ2-2; cdr3_aa: CASSPDTPNTGELFF
v_call: TRBV6-5; d_call: .; j_call: TRBJ2-2; cdr3_aa: CASSYSLAFTGELFF
v_call: TRBV18; d_call: .; j_call: TRBJ2-2; cdr3_aa: CASYTTSGREGVGELFF
v_call: TRBV29-1; d_call: TRBD2; j_call: TRBJ2-2; cdr3_aa: CSVVRGDRNTGELFF
v_call: TRBV4-2; d_call: TRBD1; j_call: TRBJ2-2; cdr3_aa: CACGRGGTGGTGELFF
v_call: TRBV28; d_call: .; j_call: TRBJ1-1; cdr3_aa: CASSYHRALTEAFF
v_call: TRBV20-1; d_call: .; j_call: TRBJ2-5; cdr3_aa: CSAPLPGFPETQYF
v_call: TRBV28; d_call: .; j_call: TRBJ1-1; cdr3_aa: CASSMDSNTEAFF
v_call: TRBV20-1; d_call: .; j_call: TRBJ1-6; cdr3_aa: CAHSLRGGNSPLHF
v_call: TRBV14; d_call: .; j_call: TRBJ1-2; cdr3_aa: CASSQPGVDYGYTF
v_call: TRBV5-8; d_call: .; j_call: TRBJ1-6; cdr3_aa: CASRPTRSDSPLHF
v_call: TRBV7-8; d_call: .; j_call: TRBJ2-3; cdr3_aa: CASSLRGLNTDTQYF
v_call: TRBV20-1; d_call: .; j_call: TRBJ1-1; cdr3_aa: CSASELTSNTEAFF
v_call: TRBV11-2; d_call: .; j_call: TRBJ2-5; cdr3_aa: CASSPGVRDLETQYF
v_call: TRBV18; d_call: TRBD1; j_call: TRBJ1-2; cdr3_aa: CASSPPKTGTGFYGYTF
v_call: TRBV2; d_call: .; j_call: TRBJ2-3; cdr3_aa: CASSVRDADTQYF
v_call: TRBV5-6; d_call: TRBD1; j_call: TRBJ2-7; cdr3_aa: CASSVGQGQTYEQYF
v_call: TRBV27; d_call: .; j_call: TRBJ2-7; cdr3_aa: CASSLSVDSSSYEQYF
v_call: TRBV3-1; d_call: TRBD1; j_call: TRBJ2-1; cdr3_aa: CASSPWTGGDEQFF
v_call: TRBV28; d_call: TRBD1; j_call: TRBJ1-2; cdr3_aa: CAGATGEIDGYTF
v_call: TRBV3-1; d_call: .; j_call: TRBJ2-5; cdr3_aa: CASSHEAKETQYF
v_call: TRBV7-3; d_call: .; j_call: TRBJ1-6; cdr3_aa: CASSLNRGSPLHF
v_call: TRBV12-3/TRBV12-4; d_call: .; j_call: TRBJ2-2; cdr3_aa: CASSWGRGGGELFF
v_call: TRBV6-1; d_call: .; j_call: TRBJ1-4; cdr3_aa: CASTQDGQGRRMFTNEKLFF